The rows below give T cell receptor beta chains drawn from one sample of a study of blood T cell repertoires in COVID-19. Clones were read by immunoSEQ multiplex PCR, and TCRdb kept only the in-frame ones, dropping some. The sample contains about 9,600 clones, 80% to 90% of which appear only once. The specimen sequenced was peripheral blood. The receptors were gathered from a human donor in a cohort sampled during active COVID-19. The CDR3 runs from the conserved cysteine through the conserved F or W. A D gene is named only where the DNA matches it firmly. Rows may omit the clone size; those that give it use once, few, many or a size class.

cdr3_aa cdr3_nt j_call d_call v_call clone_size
CASTTGTGFVEQYF TGTGCCAGCACCACCGGGACAGGGTTTGTTGAGCAGTACTTC TRBJ2-7 TRBD1 TRBV7-8 NA
CATSGPAGANVLTF TGTGCCACCAGTGGTCCGGCTGGGGCCAACGTCCTGACTTTC TRBJ2-6 NA TRBV24-1 NA
CASSPGITNEKLFF TGTGCCAGCTCCCCCGGGATAACTAATGAAAAACTGTTTTTT TRBJ1-4 NA TRBV18 NA
CASSATRDRDFF TGTGCCAGCAGTGCCACCCGGGACAGGGATTTCTTT TRBJ1-1 TRBD1 TRBV2 NA
CASSQRGQFSVATNEKLFF TGCGCCAGCAGCCAAAGAGGACAGTTCTCAGTTGCAACTAATGAAAAACTGTTTTTT TRBJ1-4 NA TRBV4-1 NA
CASTGTGRHGELFF TGTGCCAGCACGGGGACAGGGCGGCACGGGGAGCTGTTTTTT TRBJ2-2 TRBD1 TRBV27 NA
CASSPRDKGDGKLFF TGTGCCAGCAGTCCCAGGGATAAAGGAGATGGAAAACTGTTTTTT TRBJ1-4 NA TRBV6-5 once
CASSFAQGLLDEQFF TGTGCCAGCAGCTTCGCCCAGGGGTTACTCGATGAGCAGTTCTTC TRBJ2-1 NA TRBV7-9 NA
CASSLAEQGDYGYTF TGTGCCAGCAGCTTGGCGGAGCAGGGTGACTATGGCTACACCTTC TRBJ1-2 NA TRBV5-6 NA
CASSNQTGDQPQHF TGTGCCAGCAGTAACCAAACAGGGGATCAGCCCCAGCATTTT TRBJ1-5 TRBD1 TRBV6-5 NA
CASIGTAYSGANVLTF TGTGCCAGCATCGGGACAGCATACTCTGGGGCCAACGTCCTGACTTTC TRBJ2-6 TRBD1 TRBV28 NA
CASSLDRVENTIYF TGCGCCAGCAGTCTTGACAGGGTAGAAAACACCATATATTTT TRBJ1-3 TRBD1 TRBV4-1 NA
CSVEARAGGFDEQFF TGCAGCGTTGAAGCGCGAGCGGGGGGTTTCGATGAGCAGTTCTTC TRBJ2-1 TRBD2 TRBV29-1 NA
CASRSGTQANYGYTF TGCGCCAGCAGGAGCGGGACACAAGCTAACTATGGCTACACCTTC TRBJ1-2 NA TRBV5-1 NA
CATSRGRDNQPQHF TGTGCCACCAGCAGAGGTCGAGACAATCAGCCCCAGCATTTT TRBJ1-5 NA TRBV15 NA
CASSVSPLPSQGWKREKLFF TGTGCCAGCAGCGTAAGTCCTCTCCCATCACAGGGCTGGAAGAGGGAAAAACTGTTTTTT TRBJ1-4 NA TRBV9 NA
CASSRQGFPFF TGTGCCAGCAGCCGACAGGGATTTCCGTTCTTC TRBJ2-1 TRBD1 TRBV3-1/TRBV3-2 NA
CASSHSYTDTQYF TGTGCCAGCAGCCACAGCTACACAGATACGCAGTATTTT TRBJ2-3 NA TRBV6-5 once
CASSQGDNSYEQYF TGTGCCAGCAGCCAAGGAGACAACTCCTACGAGCAGTACTTC TRBJ2-7 NA TRBV4-2 NA
CASSLDRVREGETQYF TGTGCCAGCAGCTTAGATCGGGTACGGGAGGGGGAGACCCAGTACTTC TRBJ2-5 TRBD2 TRBV7-8 NA
CAWSAGTPGTDTQYF TGTGCCTGGAGCGCCGGGACACCAGGCACAGATACGCAGTATTTT TRBJ2-3 NA TRBV30 NA
CASSFWRGEAFF TGTGCCAGCAGCTTCTGGCGAGGTGAAGCTTTCTTT TRBJ1-1 NA TRBV7-8 once
CASSSPNRGQERSYYEQYF TGTGCCAGCAGCTCCCCCAACAGGGGGCAGGAGCGGAGCTACTACGAGCAGTACTTC TRBJ2-7 TRBD1 TRBV11-2 NA
CASSFTGQGSYEQYF TGTGCCAGCAGCTTTACGGGACAGGGTAGCTACGAGCAGTACTTC TRBJ2-7 TRBD1 TRBV5-8 once
CASSEAPGSSPLHF TGTGCCAGCAGTGAAGCTCCGGGTAGTTCACCCCTCCACTTT TRBJ1-6 NA TRBV6-1 NA
CASSFLGLRTNSPLHF TGTGCCAGCAGCTTCCTAGGACTCAGAACGAATTCACCCCTCCACTTT TRBJ1-6 NA TRBV5-5 NA
CASSISHKGEKLFF TGTGCCAGCAGCATAAGCCATAAGGGGGAAAAACTGTTTTTT TRBJ1-4 NA TRBV7-2 once
CASGGTGVGNTIYF TGTGCCAGCGGCGGGACAGGGGTCGGAAACACCATATATTTT TRBJ1-3 TRBD1 TRBV6-5 NA
CASRPPDRVFYNEQFF TGTGCCAGCAGACCTCCAGACAGGGTCTTCTACAATGAGCAGTTCTTC TRBJ2-1 TRBD1 TRBV2 NA
CAWARTGGNSPLHF TGTGCCTGGGCTCGGACAGGGGGGAATTCACCCCTCCACTTT TRBJ1-6 TRBD1 TRBV30 NA
CASSLGALNTEAFF TGCGCCAGCAGCTTGGGAGCTCTAAACACTGAAGCTTTCTTT TRBJ1-1 NA TRBV5-1 once
CASRGIGTSGQETQYF TGTGCCAGCAGGGGTATTGGGACTAGCGGGCAAGAGACCCAGTACTTC TRBJ2-5 TRBD2 TRBV2 NA
CASSLDQGNNQPQHF TGTGCCAGCAGTTTAGACCAGGGAAACAATCAGCCCCAGCATTTT TRBJ1-5 NA TRBV28 NA
CASSRPYRDENQPQHF TGTGCCAGCAGCAGGCCGTACAGGGACGAGAATCAGCCCCAGCATTTT TRBJ1-5 NA TRBV21-1 NA
CASSIEGTYEQYF TGTGCCAGTAGTATCGAGGGTACCTACGAGCAGTACTTC TRBJ2-7 NA TRBV19 once
CASSLTYTDTQYF TGTGCCAGCAGCTTAACCTACACAGATACGCAGTATTTT TRBJ2-3 NA TRBV7-3 NA
CASSAGAGNGNTIYF TGTGCCAGCAGCGCTGGTGCGGGGAACGGAAACACCATATATTTT TRBJ1-3 NA TRBV9 NA
CASSLIAGGLYEQYF TGTGCCAGTAGTCTTATAGCGGGGGGGCTATACGAGCAGTACTTC TRBJ2-7 TRBD2 TRBV19 NA
CASSSTGEGTDTQYF TGTGCCAGCAGTTCGACCGGGGAGGGCACAGATACGCAGTATTTT TRBJ2-3 NA TRBV6-5 NA
CASSTRTGRGNTIYF TGTGCCAGCAGCACCCGAACAGGGCGAGGAAACACCATATATTTT TRBJ1-3 NA TRBV7-8 NA
CAISDKDRNLYGYTF TGTGCCATCAGTGATAAGGACAGGAACCTTTATGGCTACACCTTC TRBJ1-2 TRBD1 TRBV10-3 NA
CASSPPGDEQYF TGCGCCAGCAGCCCACCCGGGGACGAGCAGTACTTC TRBJ2-7 NA TRBV5-1 NA
CASSPGFKNGYTF TGTGCCAGCAGTCCAGGGTTCAAGAATGGCTACACCTTC TRBJ1-2 NA TRBV6-5 NA
CASSQPGTSGAKNIQYF TGTGCCAGCAGCCAACCTGGGACTAGCGGGGCCAAAAACATTCAGTACTTC TRBJ2-4 TRBD2 TRBV3-1/TRBV3-2 NA
CASSLAKTGATYEQYF TGTGCCAGCAGCTTAGCCAAGACAGGCGCTACCTACGAGCAGTACTTC TRBJ2-7 NA TRBV7-2 NA
CAIPVGTEAFF TGTGCCATCCCGGTTGGTACTGAAGCTTTCTTT TRBJ1-1 NA TRBV6-5 NA
CAWSASSSPSSYNEQFF TGTGCCTGGAGTGCCTCCTCCAGCCCTAGCTCCTACAATGAGCAGTTCTTC TRBJ2-1 NA TRBV30 NA